This T cell receptor (beta chain) was recovered during a study of shared clonotypes between healthy human individuals. The V and J ends lost 11 bases and 5 bases respectively, with 22 bases between them. In germline, CDR1 is MDHEN, CDR2 SYDVKM. The CDR3 runs 15 residues. Libraries were prepared by immunoSEQ multiplex PCR; TCRdb keeps only in-frame clonotypes and omits some of them. The sample lists roughly 1 million clones; 75% were seen once. This receptor was obtained from a man aged 18 to 30 in good health. Sequencing was done on a sample of memory CD4+ T cells sorted from blood. Subset: CD45RA-negative fraction. The chain carries TRBV28 and TRBJ2-1; perhaps TRBD2 as D (6 bases). The CDR3 loop reads CAGSQSGGNHNEQFF. The DNA for the CDR3 is TGTGCCGGTTCTCAAAGCGGCGGGAACCACAATGAGCAGTTCTTC.